One and the same sample provided the 29 T cell receptor beta chains below, sequenced in a study of blood T cells in healthy people across ages. It was with a sample-barcoded 5' primer and a J-beta primer mix that a second PCR of roughly 7 to 12 cycles was run. One entry per CDR3 protein results from TCRdb running MiXCR on the 5' RACE reads. The data contain approximately 730,000 distinct CDR3 sequences, more than 40% of them singletons. Sequencing was carried out using blood. These receptor sequences come from a woman aged 55-69 years in good health.

This clonotype has more than one count but fewer than ten. This sequence joins TRBV2 and TRBJ2-3; 12 bases match TRBD2. Per germline, CDR1 SNHLY and CDR2 FYNNEI. The CDR3 is 14 residues long. J gave up 4 bases and V 11 bases, and 7 bases lay outside the gene matches. Here the CDR3 DNA reads TGTGCCGATTCACTAGCGGGGGGAGCAGATACGCAGTATTTT. This translates into CADSLAGGADTQYF.

About this clonotype itself: One end of the junction is discordant with germline, which a read error may explain. V is TRBV9 and J is TRBJ2-7; 7 bases align to TRBD1. This CDR3 is 17 amino acids long. Looked up from germline, CDR1 is SGDLS and CDR2 is YYNGEE. CDR3 sequence reads: CAGSVGVGQPFPYEQYF. The DNA for the CDR3 is TGTGCCGGCAGCGTAGGTGTGGGACAGCCTTTCCCCTACGAGCAGTACTTC.

This clonotype was picked up a small number of times. This chain uses TRBV7-2 with TRBJ2-7, with D possibly being TRBD1 (6 bases). Per germline, CDR1 SGHTA and CDR2 FQGNSA. The CDR3 runs to 15 residues. Trimming left V 4 bases short and J 3 bases short, with 16 bases between. Here the CDR3 DNA reads TGTGCCAGCAGCTATAACAGGGTGAGGTTCTACGAGCAGTACTTC. Encoded protein: CASSYNRVRFYEQYF.

The rearrangement uses TRBV6-1 and TRBJ2-2; TRBD2 agrees at 15 bases. CDR1 MNHNS and CDR2 SASEGT come from the germline V gene. V gave up 5 bases and J gave up 3 bases; unmatched junction bases: 4. The CDR3 length is 17 residues. This CDR3 is CASSPRTSGRDTGELFF. CDR3 sequence (DNA): TGTGCCAGCAGTCCCAGGACTAGCGGGAGGGACACCGGGGAGCTGTTTTTT.

This clonotype has at least ten counts. This chain connects TRBV29-1 to TRBJ2-4; D unresolved. CDR1 and CDR2 (germline): SQVTM, ANQGSEA. CDR3 length equals 13 residues. Trimming took 7 bases from V and 6 from J, leaving 16 bases between them. The CDR3 nucleotides are TGCAGCGGGACCGGGTACCCGATAAACATTCAGTACTTC. It yields the protein CSGTGYPINIQYF.

This chain connects TRBV7-9 to TRBJ2-3, with 7 bases lining up with TRBD1. The CDR3 covers 15 residues. Trimming took 5 bases from V and 4 from J; bases not matched to a gene: 9. CDR1 is SEHNR, CDR2 FQNEAQ, per germline (reference sequence). The CDR3 DNA is TGTGCCAGCAGCACCCGGGACAGCCTCCCAGATACGCAGTATTTT. Translating it yields CASSTRDSLPDTQYF.

In the case of this clonotype: A read error may account for a junction end that differs from germline. The chain combines TRBV6-5 with TRBJ2-3; 8 bases align to TRBD1. Germline-derived CDR1 and CDR2 are MNHEY and SVGAGI. This CDR3 is built from 13 residues. The CDR3 DNA reads as TGTGCCAGCAGTGACCCCGGGACAGGTACGCAGTATTTT. Translating gives CASSDPGTGTQYF.

The chain recombines TRBV27 with TRBJ2-1; 7 nucleotides line up with TRBD2. Germline trimming cut 3 bases from V and 6 bases from J; bases unmatched to any gene: 8. CDR1 and CDR2 from the germline V gene are MNHEY and SMNVEV (reference sequence). This CDR3 spans 15 amino acids. CDR3 sequence: CASSFNGGSANEQFF. DNA for the CDR3: TGTGCCAGCAGTTTCAACGGGGGGTCGGCCAATGAGCAGTTCTTC.

The V gene is TRBV7-9, the J gene TRBJ2-5; TRBD2 matches at 13 bases. CDR1 and CDR2 (germline): SEHNR, FQNEAQ (reference sequence). The V gene end was trimmed by 4 bases and the J gene end by 11 bases; junction bases not matched to a gene: 16. The CDR3 covers 17 residues. The DNA for the CDR3 is TGTGCCAGCAGCTCGGGGACTAGCGGGAAAAGTATCAATGAGCAGTACTTC. Its protein is CASSSGTSGKSINEQYF.

V is TRBV11-2 and J is TRBJ2-3; 15 nucleotides match TRBD2. Germline-derived CDR1 and CDR2 are SGHAT and FQNNGV. This CDR3 comprises 21 residues. With 2 bases clipped from V and 5 bases from J, the junction kept 17 bases outside the gene matches. CDR3 sequence: CASSLKGRGGTSGGPGDTQYF. The CDR3 coding sequence is TGTGCCAGCAGCTTAAAGGGTCGAGGAGGGACTAGCGGGGGGCCGGGAGATACGCAGTATTTT.

The V gene is TRBV28, the J gene TRBJ1-1; D not certain. Germline CDR1 is MDHEN and CDR2 is SYDVKM. This CDR3 is built from 12 residues. V lost 7 bases, J lost 2 bases, and 8 bases lay in between. The CDR3 spells CASTQLNTEAFF. As DNA, the CDR3 is TGTGCCAGCACCCAGCTCAACACTGAAGCTTTCTTT.

V and J are TRBV21-1 and TRBJ2-7; the table gives TRBD1 as D, unverified against the DNA. TRBV21-1 is assigned pseudogene status. This CDR3 region has 16 residues. The CDR3 bases are TGTGCCAGCAGCAAATTGCCGACAGTTTTTTTCTACGAGCAGTACTTC. Protein: CASSKLPTVFFYEQYF.

This clonotype occurred a few times. The rearrangement links TRBV29-1 to TRBJ2-3, with TRBD2 matching over 14 bases. The ends lost 5 bases at V and 5 bases at J; junction bases unmatched: 18. Germline V CDR1 and CDR2: SQVTM, ANQGSEA. CDR3 length: 19 amino acids. The CDR3 loop reads CSVRWEGLAGVYYRDTQYF. DNA for the CDR3: TGCAGCGTTCGGTGGGAGGGACTAGCGGGAGTCTATTATCGAGATACGCAGTATTTT.

Only a few counts were recorded for this clonotype. The V call is TRBV18, the J call TRBJ2-3, with D possibly matching TRBD1 (5 bases). This CDR3 comprises 15 residues. V lost 3 bases to trimming and J lost 4 bases, with 14 bases between them. Germline V lookup: CDR1 KGHSH, CDR2 LQKENI. The chain's CDR3 is CASSPQATVADTQYF. CDR3 bases: TGTGCCAGCTCACCCCAGGCGACAGTAGCAGATACGCAGTATTTT.

This clonotype was seen a few times. The chain combines TRBV12-3 or TRBV12-4 with TRBJ2-5; D is undetermined. The V gene lost 2 bases and the J gene lost 9 bases, with 16 bases spanning the gap. The CDR3 has 14 residues. CDR3 DNA: TGTGCCAGCAGTTTAAACCTAGAACCCCTAGCCCAGTACTTC. Encoded protein: CASSLNLEPLAQYF.

This sequence joins TRBV18 and TRBJ2-3; D is perhaps TRBD1 (6 bases). This CDR3 contains 15 residues. CDR1 and CDR2 from the germline V gene are KGHSH and LQKENI. V gave up 2 bases and J gave up 5 bases, with 14 bases separating them. The CDR3 sequence is CASSPNRVDVDTQYF. As DNA, the CDR3 is TGTGCCAGCTCACCAAACAGGGTGGACGTAGATACGCAGTATTTT.

Concerning this clonotype itself: A single base separates this from a much larger clone, so it may be a read error. The rearrangement uses TRBV12-3 or TRBV12-4 and TRBJ2-7; D remains ambiguous. Trimming stripped 6 bases from V and 7 bases from J, with 19 bases between. This CDR3 has 14 residues. This CDR3 reads CASSGQVWDDEQYF. Written as DNA, the CDR3 is TGTGCCAGCAGCGGCCAGGTGTGGGATGATGAGCAGTACTTC.

With regard to this clonotype: A much larger clone differs by one base, so this may be a read error. The genes are TRBV7-6 and TRBJ2-7, with D possibly matching TRBD2 (5 bases). The J call is in doubt because the DNA end fits TRBJ2-5 better. The CDR3 spans 14 residues. Looked up from germline, CDR1 is SGHVS and CDR2 is FNYEAQ. CDR3 in DNA: TGTGCCAGCAGCTTAGCGCCGGGGATAGGGACCCAGTACTTC. It yields the protein CASSLAPGIGTQYF.

The sample holds a few counts of this clonotype. The chain joins TRBV5-1 to TRBJ2-3; perhaps D is TRBD1 or TRBD2 (6 bases each). The CDR3 runs to 18 residues. V was clipped by 0 bases and J by 3 bases, with 20 bases between them. Germline assignment: CDR1 SGHRS and CDR2 YFSETQ. The CDR3 loop reads CASSLANRGGRGTDTQYF. The CDR3 nucleotides read TGCGCCAGCAGCTTGGCCAATAGAGGGGGGAGAGGAACAGATACGCAGTATTTT.

V is TRBV6-1 and J is TRBJ2-1, with 12 bases that match TRBD2. This CDR3 is 15 amino acids long. Looked up from germline, CDR1 is MNHNS and CDR2 is SASEGT. Trimming took 7 bases from V and 0 from J; bases not matched to a gene: 1. DNA of the CDR3: TGTGCCAGCACGACTAGCGGGGGCTCCTACAATGAGCAGTTCTTC. Amino acids: CASTTSGGSYNEQFF.

This clonotype has more than one count but fewer than ten. This sequence joins TRBV7-2 and TRBJ2-1; 7 bases match TRBD2. The ends lost 6 bases at V and 8 bases at J; junction bases unmatched: 4. CDR1 and CDR2 (germline): SGHTA, FQGNSA. The CDR3 loop spans 12 amino acids. The chain's CDR3 is CASRSGAYEQFF. Written as DNA, the CDR3 is TGTGCCAGCAGAAGCGGGGCCTATGAGCAGTTCTTC.

This chain links TRBV13 with TRBJ2-3; 8 nucleotides align to TRBD1. Per germline, CDR1 PRHDT and CDR2 FYEKMQ (reference sequence). The CDR3 totals 17 residues. J gave up 5 bases and V 5 bases, and 15 bases lay outside the gene matches. This chain's CDR3 is CASSEGGETGVRDTQYF. As DNA, the CDR3 is TGTGCCAGCAGCGAAGGGGGTGAGACAGGGGTCAGAGATACGCAGTATTTT.

V and J are TRBV16 and TRBJ1-2; 8 positions match TRBD1. The germline CDR1 and CDR2 sequences are KGHSY and FQNENV. With 4 bases clipped from V and 4 bases from J, the junction kept 5 bases outside the gene matches. The CDR3 contains 14 residues. The CDR3: CASSLSTGAYGYTF. The CDR3 DNA reads TGTGCCAGCAGCCTTTCGACAGGGGCCTATGGCTACACCTTC.

Ten or more counts support this clonotype. V gene TRBV29-1 combines with J gene TRBJ2-7, with D maybe TRBD1 (6 bases). The CDR3 length is 14 residues. The germline CDR1 and CDR2 sequences are SQVTM and ANQGSEA. The germline V and J ends were trimmed by 6 bases and 2 bases, with 17 bases remaining between them. The CDR3: CSVDPGTTPYEQYF. In nucleotides, the CDR3 is TGCAGCGTGGATCCCGGGACAACCCCCTACGAGCAGTACTTC.

This chain links TRBV11-2 with TRBJ2-5; TRBD2 matches at 9 bases. CDR3 size: 16 residues. Per germline, CDR1 SGHAT and CDR2 FQNNGV. Losses at the gene ends were 3 bases for V and 4 bases for J; bases not matched to a gene: 9. The CDR3 sequence is CASSLDGPAGGETQYF. In DNA, the CDR3 is TGTGCCAGCAGCTTGGATGGCCCAGCGGGGGGAGAGACCCAGTACTTC.

This clonotype showed up just a few times. This chain links TRBV14 with TRBJ2-4; D call uncertain. There are 16 residues in the CDR3. Germline loops: CDR1 SGHDN, CDR2 FVKESK. V lost 1 base to trimming and J lost 0 bases, with 10 bases between them. The CDR3 protein is CASSQGSRLAKNIQYF. In DNA form, the CDR3 reads TGTGCCAGCAGCCAAGGGAGCCGCTTAGCCAAAAACATTCAGTACTTC.

Concerning this clonotype: Since no conserved phenylalanine or tryptophan closes the CDR3, a read error is the likely cause. This rearrangement joins TRBV10-3 to TRBJ2-1; 7 bases match TRBD2. Looked up from germline, CDR1 is ENHRY and CDR2 is SYGVKD. The CDR3 consists of 16 residues. Trimming at V came to 7 bases and at J to 0 bases, leaving 9 bases not matched to a gene. Written as DNA, the CDR3 is TGTGCCATCAATGCAATAGCGGGTATCTCCTACAATGAGCAGTTCGTC. It specifies CAINAIAGISYNEQFV.

Remarks on this clonotype: A read error may be the cause here, since a much bigger clone is one base away. This chain links TRBV6-2 or TRBV6-3 with TRBJ1-5; 8 bases agree with TRBD1. The CDR3 has 11 amino acids. The germline V gene has CDR1 MNHEY and CDR2 SVGEGT. The CDR3 spells CTSSSTGVQHF. In nucleotides, the CDR3 is TGTACCAGCAGTTCGACAGGGGTCCAGCATTTT.

This clonotype came up once. The genes are TRBV7-2 and TRBJ2-7; TRBD2 matches at 8 bases. The J call may be incorrect, as the DNA end agrees better with TRBJ2-5. CDR1 is SGHTA, CDR2 FQGNSA, per germline. The CDR3 runs 15 residues. The CDR3 loop is CASSRSGGGRETQYF. As DNA, the CDR3 is TGTGCCAGCAGCCGCAGCGGGGGAGGACGAGAGACCCAGTACTTC.